Included here is one T cell receptor beta chain sequence, with context. These data are taken from a study of blood T cell repertoires in COVID-19. Study context: Sites across the United States, Italy and Spain contributed samples from acute and convalescent COVID-19. From T cells, B-cell-depleted T cells, or PBMCs came the material, which was cDNA or gDNA.

Trimming at V came to 5 bases and at J to 8 bases, leaving 7 bases not matched to a gene. CDR3 length: 14 amino acids. Germline V gene lookup returns CDR1 SGHTA and CDR2 FQGNSA. This study enrolled people aged about 18 to 90 from about two dozen US geographic areas. Authors' methods: Reference gene primer amplification gave nucleated cell count estimates. Sequencing was performed with immunoSEQ multiplex PCR; in TCRdb, only in-frame clones are kept and a portion is missing. V and J calls and clone size are as listed in that table; D and trimming were resolved from the DNA. The table has some 140,000 clones, more than 70% seen once; the top ten hold about 5.5%.

The sequenced sample was PBMCs or T cells enriched from blood (not recorded which). The chain employs TRBV7-2 and TRBJ1-2; 11 bases match TRBD1. The TCR was taken from a man aged 40-50 years with acute COVID-19. The CDR3: CASSPSGTGGGYTF. For the CDR3, the DNA is TGTGCCAGCAGCCCATCCGGGACAGGGGGAGGCTACACCTTC. The full variable domain, rest sourced from reference TRBV7-2 and TRBJ1-2, is GAGVSQSPSNKVTEKGKDVELRCDPISGHTALYWYRQSLGQGLEFLIYFQGNSAPDKSGLPSDRFSAERTGGSVSTLTIQRTQQEDSAVYLCASSPSGTGGGYTFGSGTRLTVV.